This T cell receptor (beta chain) was observed in a study of CD8+CD57+ T cells in acquired aplastic anemia. Looking at the study overall: The DNA of sorted CD4+ and CD8+ cells averaged roughly 3.2 ug.

The germline CDR1 and CDR2 sequences are SGDLS and YYNGEE. This CDR3 region has 14 residues. Concerning this clonotype itself: Compared with germline, one end of the junction differs, possibly owing to a read error.

It was genomic DNA that served as the template for profiling TCR beta VDJ and CDR3. TCRdb reprocessed the reads with MiXCR, giving one entry per CDR3 protein. This repertoire shows 450,000 to 600,000 distinct CDR3 sequences, about a third found once; its top ten account for 0.8% to 0.85%. CD8+CD57+ cell expansion had been shown by flow cytometry in patients chosen for sequencing. V is TRBV9 and J is TRBJ2-5; D is unresolved. The sample was sorted CD4+, CD8+, or CD8+CD57+ T cells (not recorded which) from PBMCs. The TCR originated in a human donor with aplastic anemia. Here the CDR3 DNA reads TGTGCCAGCGGCGTAGGGTCTGACCAAGAGACCCAGTACTTC. Encoded protein: CASGVGSDQETQYF.